The clone carrying this T cell receptor (beta chain) was picked up one time. Its antigen remains unknown. The donors gave bone marrow, and they were healthy. In the PCR, 60 Vbeta and 13 Jbeta primers were used. Authors' processing steps: In a later analysis, 80 million to 100 million unique TCR beta chains included roughly 11 million shared by two or more donors. Generated by immunoSEQ multiplex PCR, the TCRdb table keeps only in-frame clones and is missing some. From that table come the V and J calls and clone size; the DNA was used to work out D and trimming. The sample includes more than 140,000 clones, more than 65% of them seen just once. This sample stems from a study of cytomegalovirus exposure and HLA in healthy donors. Study-wide results and limits: Listed as cytomegalovirus-associated were over 150 TCR beta chains.

Germline CDR1 reads MNHEY; CDR2 reads SMNVEV (reference sequence). The CDR3 consists of 16 residues. Trimming removed 7 bases from V and 3 bases from J; junction bases left unmatched: 5. Specimen: PBMCs. The source is a man under 40 in good health and CMV-seropositive. The chain couples TRBV27 to TRBJ2-3; 15 bases are a match to TRBD2. Here the CDR3 reads CASTNGTSGRTDTQYF. The DNA for the CDR3 is TGTGCCAGCACCAATGGGACTAGCGGGAGGACAGATACGCAGTATTTT.